This record covers a single TCR beta chain. Original methodology: Estimation of nucleated cell counts was performed using reference gene primer amplification. Sequencing used immunoSEQ multiplex PCR; TCRdb keeps in-frame clones, though not all of them. V, J and clone size reflect that table, while D and trimming were determined from the DNA. Here the sample spans around 72,000 clones, less than 85% being singletons. The record originates from a study of blood T cell repertoires in COVID-19. Study-level background: COVID-19 samples collected from the United States, Italy and Spain covered acute and convalescent phases. PBMCs, B-cell-depleted T cells, or T cells provided the cDNA or gDNA that made up the material.

In germline, CDR1 is MNHNS, CDR2 SASEGT. This CDR3 has 14 amino acids. Trimming removed 2 bases from V and 1 base from J; junction bases left unmatched: 2. The source of this sequence is a woman over 75 with acute or convalescent COVID-19. The genes are TRBV6-1 and TRBJ2-7, with 7 bases that match TRBD1. The sequencing input was peripheral blood. DNA of the CDR3: TGTGCCAGCAGTGAACCGGGACAGTCCTACGAGCAGTACTTC. Its translation is CASSEPGQSYEQYF.